This T cell receptor beta chain comes out of a study of blood T cell repertoires in COVID-19. As for the study in general: Samples representing acute and convalescent COVID-19 were sourced from the United States, Italy and Spain. Sample material is recorded as cDNA or gDNA derived from T cells, B-cell-depleted T cells, or PBMCs.

Per the authors' pipeline: Amplified reference gene primers provided the basis for estimating nucleated cell counts. Data came from immunoSEQ multiplex PCR; TCRdb stores just in-frame clones and leaves some out. V, J and clone size reflect that table, while D and trimming were determined from the DNA. The data hold 120,000 or so clones, with 87% observed a single time. V was shortened by 3 bases and J by 3 bases, with 19 bases between the two germline ends. This CDR3 region has 16 residues. CDR1 and CDR2 from the germline V gene are SGHRS and YFSETQ. The TCR sequence derives from a woman aged 50 to 60 with acute or convalescent COVID-19. The chain links TRBV5-1 to TRBJ2-7; weak D call: TRBD2 (6 bases). The sequenced material came from peripheral blood. CDR3 DNA: TGCGCCAGCAGCTCGGGACTCCCCGATTACCTCTACGAGCAGTACTTC. Residues: CASSSGLPDYLYEQYF.